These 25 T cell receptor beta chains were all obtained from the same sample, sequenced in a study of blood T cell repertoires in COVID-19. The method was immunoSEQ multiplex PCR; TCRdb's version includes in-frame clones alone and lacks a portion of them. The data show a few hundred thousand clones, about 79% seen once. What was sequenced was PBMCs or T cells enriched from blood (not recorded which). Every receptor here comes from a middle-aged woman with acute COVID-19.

The CDR3 loop is CASSSSSAYNEQFF. In DNA, the CDR3 is TGTGCCAGCAGCTCCTCTAGCGCCTACAATGAGCAGTTCTTC. The chain combines TRBV3-1 (or the pseudogene TRBV3-2) with TRBJ2-1, with a weak D call TRBD2 (6 bases). CDR3 length: 14 amino acids. V was trimmed by 5 bases and J by 2 bases, leaving 10 bases between them. Germline V gene sequence: CDR1 LGHDT, CDR2 YNNKEL (reference sequence).

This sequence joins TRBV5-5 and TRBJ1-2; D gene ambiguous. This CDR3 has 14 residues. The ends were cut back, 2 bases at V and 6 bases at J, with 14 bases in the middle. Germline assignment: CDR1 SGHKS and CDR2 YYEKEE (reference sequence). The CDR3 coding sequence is TGTGCCAGCAGCTTCGACGGGTCCCGGCATGGCTACACCTTC. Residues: CASSFDGSRHGYTF.

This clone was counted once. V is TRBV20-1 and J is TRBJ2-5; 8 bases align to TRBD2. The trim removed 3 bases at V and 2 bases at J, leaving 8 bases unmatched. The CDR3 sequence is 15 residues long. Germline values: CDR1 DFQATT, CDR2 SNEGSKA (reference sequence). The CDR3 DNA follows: TGCAGTGCTAGTGGGCGGGGGGACGCTCAAGAGACCCAGTACTTC. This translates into CSASGRGDAQETQYF.

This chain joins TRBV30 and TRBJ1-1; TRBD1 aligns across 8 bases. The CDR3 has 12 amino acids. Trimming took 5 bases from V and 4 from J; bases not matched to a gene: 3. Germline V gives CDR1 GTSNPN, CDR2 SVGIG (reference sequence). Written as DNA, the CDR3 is TGTGCCTGGCAGGGGGCCATCACTGAAGCTTTCTTT. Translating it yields CAWQGAITEAFF.

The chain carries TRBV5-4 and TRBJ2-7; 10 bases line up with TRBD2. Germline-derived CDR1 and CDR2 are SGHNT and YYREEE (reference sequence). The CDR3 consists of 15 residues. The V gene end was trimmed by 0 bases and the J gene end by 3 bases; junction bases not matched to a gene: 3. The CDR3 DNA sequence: TGTGCCAGCAGCTTGGCCAGCGGGGGGGACTACGAGCAGTACTTC. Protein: CASSLASGGDYEQYF.

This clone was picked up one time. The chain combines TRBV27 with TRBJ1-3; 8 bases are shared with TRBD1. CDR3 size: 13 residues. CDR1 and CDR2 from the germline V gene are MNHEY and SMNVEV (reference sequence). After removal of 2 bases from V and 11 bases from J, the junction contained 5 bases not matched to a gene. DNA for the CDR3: TGTGCCAGCAGTTTAACCCAGGGGGCGGCCATATATTTT. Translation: CASSLTQGAAIYF.

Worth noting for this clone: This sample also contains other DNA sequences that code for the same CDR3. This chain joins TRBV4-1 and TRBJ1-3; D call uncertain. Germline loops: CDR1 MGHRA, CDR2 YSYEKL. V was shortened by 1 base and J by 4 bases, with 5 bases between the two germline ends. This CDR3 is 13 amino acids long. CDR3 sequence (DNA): TGCGCCAGCAGCCAAGCTGGCGGAAACACCATATATTTT. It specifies CASSQAGGNTIYF.

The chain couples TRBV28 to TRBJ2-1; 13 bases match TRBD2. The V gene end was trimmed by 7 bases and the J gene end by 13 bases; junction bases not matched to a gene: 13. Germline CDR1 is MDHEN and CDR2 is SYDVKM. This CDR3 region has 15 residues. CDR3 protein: CASTLGLAGYGKQFF. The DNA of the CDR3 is TGTGCCAGCACCCTGGGACTAGCGGGATACGGAAAACAGTTCTTC.

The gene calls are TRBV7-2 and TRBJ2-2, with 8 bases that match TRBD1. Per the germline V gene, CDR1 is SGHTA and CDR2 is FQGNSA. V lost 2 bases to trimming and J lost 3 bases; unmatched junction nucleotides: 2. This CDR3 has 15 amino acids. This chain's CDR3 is CASSLPGGHTGELFF. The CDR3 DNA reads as TGTGCCAGCAGCTTACCAGGGGGCCACACCGGGGAGCTGTTTTTT.

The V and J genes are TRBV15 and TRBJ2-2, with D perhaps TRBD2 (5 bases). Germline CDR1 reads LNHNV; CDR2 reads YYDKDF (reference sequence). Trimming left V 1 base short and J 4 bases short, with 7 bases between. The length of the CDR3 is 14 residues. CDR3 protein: CATSRGEITGELFF. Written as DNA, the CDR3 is TGTGCCACCAGCAGAGGGGAGATCACCGGGGAGCTGTTTTTT.

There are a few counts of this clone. CDR3 DNA: TGTGCCAGCTCACCCACTCGAGGCCACACTGAAGCTTTCTTT. Its protein product is CASSPTRGHTEAFF. J is TRBJ1-1 and V is TRBV11-2; no clear D. The germline V and J ends were trimmed by 8 bases and 3 bases, with 16 bases remaining between them. CDR1 SGHAT and CDR2 FQNNGV come from the germline V gene. This CDR3 has 14 residues.

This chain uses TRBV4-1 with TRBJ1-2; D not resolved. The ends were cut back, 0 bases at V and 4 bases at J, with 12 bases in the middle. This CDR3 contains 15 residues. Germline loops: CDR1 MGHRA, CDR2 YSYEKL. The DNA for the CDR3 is TGCGCCAGCAGCCAAGACCTCCTAAGCTTCTATGGCTACACCTTC. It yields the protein CASSQDLLSFYGYTF.

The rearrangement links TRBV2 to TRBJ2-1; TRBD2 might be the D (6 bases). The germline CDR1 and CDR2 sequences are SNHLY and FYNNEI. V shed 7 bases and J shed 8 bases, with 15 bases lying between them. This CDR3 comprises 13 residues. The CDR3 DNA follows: TGTGCCAGCACCCGAGCGGAGGGACATGAGCAGTTCTTC. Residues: CASTRAEGHEQFF.

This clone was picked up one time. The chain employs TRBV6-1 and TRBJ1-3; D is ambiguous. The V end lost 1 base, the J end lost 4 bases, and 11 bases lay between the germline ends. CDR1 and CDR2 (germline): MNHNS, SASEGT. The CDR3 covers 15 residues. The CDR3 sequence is CASSEGHKFGNTIYF. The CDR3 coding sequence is TGTGCCAGCAGTGAAGGGCATAAGTTCGGAAACACCATATATTTT.

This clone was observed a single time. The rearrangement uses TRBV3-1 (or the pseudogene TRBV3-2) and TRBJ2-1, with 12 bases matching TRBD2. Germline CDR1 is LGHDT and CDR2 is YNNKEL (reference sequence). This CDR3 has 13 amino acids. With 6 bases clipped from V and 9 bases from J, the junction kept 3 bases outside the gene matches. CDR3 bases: TGTGCCAGCAGGACTAGCGGGAGACGTGAGCAGTTCTTC. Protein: CASRTSGRREQFF.

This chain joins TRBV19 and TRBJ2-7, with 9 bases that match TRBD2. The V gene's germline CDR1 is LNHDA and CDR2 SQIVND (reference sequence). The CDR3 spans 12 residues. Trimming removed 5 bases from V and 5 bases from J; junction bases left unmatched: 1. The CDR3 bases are TGTGCCAGTAGTGGACTAGCGAACGAGCAGTACTTC. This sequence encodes CASSGLANEQYF.

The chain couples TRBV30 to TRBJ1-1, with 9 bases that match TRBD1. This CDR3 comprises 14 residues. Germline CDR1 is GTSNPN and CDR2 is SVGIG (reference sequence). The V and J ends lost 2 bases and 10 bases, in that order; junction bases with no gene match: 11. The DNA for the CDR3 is TGTGCCTGGAGTCACGGCGGGACAGGGTCGGTAGCTTTCTTT. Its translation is CAWSHGGTGSVAFF.

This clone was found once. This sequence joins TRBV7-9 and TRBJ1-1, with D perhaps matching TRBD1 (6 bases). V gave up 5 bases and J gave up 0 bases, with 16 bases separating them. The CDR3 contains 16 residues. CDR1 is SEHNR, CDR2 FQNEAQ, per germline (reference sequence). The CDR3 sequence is CASSLRDNSLNTEAFF. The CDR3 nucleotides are TGTGCCAGCAGCCTCCGGGACAACTCACTGAACACTGAAGCTTTCTTT.

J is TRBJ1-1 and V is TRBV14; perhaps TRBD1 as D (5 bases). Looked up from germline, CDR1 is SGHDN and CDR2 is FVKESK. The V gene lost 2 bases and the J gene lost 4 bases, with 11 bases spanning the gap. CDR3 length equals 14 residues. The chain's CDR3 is CASSQSRGSTEAFF. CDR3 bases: TGTGCCAGCAGCCAATCGCGGGGGAGCACTGAAGCTTTCTTT.

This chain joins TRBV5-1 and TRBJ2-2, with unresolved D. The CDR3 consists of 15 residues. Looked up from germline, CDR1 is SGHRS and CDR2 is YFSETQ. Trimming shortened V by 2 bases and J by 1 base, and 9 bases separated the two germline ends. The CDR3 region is CASSFEQLNTGELFF. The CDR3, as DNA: TGCGCCAGCAGCTTCGAACAGTTGAACACCGGGGAGCTGTTTTTT. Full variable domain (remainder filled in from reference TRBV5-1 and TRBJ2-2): KAGVTQTPRYLIKTRGQQVTLSCSPISGHRSVSWYQQTPGQGLQFLFEYFSETQRNKGNFPGRFSGRQFSNSRSEMNVSTLELGDSALYLCASSFEQLNTGELFFGEGSRLTVL.

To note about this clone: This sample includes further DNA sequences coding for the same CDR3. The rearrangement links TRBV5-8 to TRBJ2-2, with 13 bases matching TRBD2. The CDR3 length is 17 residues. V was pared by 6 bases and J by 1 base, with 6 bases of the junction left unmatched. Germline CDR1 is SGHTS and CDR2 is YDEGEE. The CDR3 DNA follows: TGTGCCAGCAACGGACTAGCGGGGGCCTTGAACACCGGGGAGCTGTTTTTT. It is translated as CASNGLAGALNTGELFF.

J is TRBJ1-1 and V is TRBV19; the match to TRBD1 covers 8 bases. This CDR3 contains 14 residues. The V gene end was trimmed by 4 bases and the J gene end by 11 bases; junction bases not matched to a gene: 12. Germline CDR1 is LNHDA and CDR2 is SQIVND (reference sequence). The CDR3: CASSNWAGGLGAFF. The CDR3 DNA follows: TGTGCCAGTAGTAACTGGGCAGGGGGCCTTGGGGCTTTCTTT.

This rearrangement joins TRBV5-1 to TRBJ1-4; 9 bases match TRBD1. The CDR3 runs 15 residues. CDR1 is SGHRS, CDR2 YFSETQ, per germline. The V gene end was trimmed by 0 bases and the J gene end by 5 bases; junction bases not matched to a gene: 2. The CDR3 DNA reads TGCGCCAGCAGCTTGGGGGACAGGGTGAATGAAAAACTGTTTTTT. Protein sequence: CASSLGDRVNEKLFF.

The CDR3 here is CASSENSLMNTEAFF. The CDR3 DNA is TGTGCCAGCAGCGAAAACAGCTTAATGAACACTGAAGCTTTCTTT. The chain carries TRBV11-1 and TRBJ1-1; D ambiguous. This CDR3 has 15 amino acids. Looked up from germline, CDR1 is SGHAT and CDR2 is FQDESV (reference sequence). V was clipped by 5 bases and J by 0 bases, with 13 bases between them. The variable domain in full, with the rest retrieved from reference TRBV11-1 and TRBJ1-1, is EAEVAQSPRYKITEKSQAVAFWCDPISGHATLYWYRQILGQGPELLVQFQDESVVDDSQLPKDRFSAERLKGVDSTLKIQPAELGDSAMYLCASSENSLMNTEAFFGQGTRLTVV.

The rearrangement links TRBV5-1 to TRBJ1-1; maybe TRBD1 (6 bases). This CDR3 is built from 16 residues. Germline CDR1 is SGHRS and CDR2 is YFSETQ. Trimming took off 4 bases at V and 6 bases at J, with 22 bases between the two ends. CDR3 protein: CASSKEQGTGVAEAFF. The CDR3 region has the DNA TGCGCCAGCAGCAAAGAACAGGGTACGGGTGTCGCTGAAGCTTTCTTT.